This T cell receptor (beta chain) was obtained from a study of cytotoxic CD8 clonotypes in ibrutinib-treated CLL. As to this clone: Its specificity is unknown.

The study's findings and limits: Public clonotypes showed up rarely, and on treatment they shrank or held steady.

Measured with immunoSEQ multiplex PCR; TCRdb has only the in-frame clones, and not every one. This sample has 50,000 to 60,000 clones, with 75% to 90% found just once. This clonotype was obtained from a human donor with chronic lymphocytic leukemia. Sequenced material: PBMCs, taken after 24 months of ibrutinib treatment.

The CDR3 region has the DNA TGCAGCGTTGAAGCTGGAAGAGTGGCCCAGTACTTC. Translating it yields CSVEAGRVAQYF. This chain uses TRBV29-1 with TRBJ2-5; D ambiguous. The CDR3 extends over 12 amino acids. CDR1 SQVTM and CDR2 ANQGSEA come from the germline V gene. With 1 base removed from V and 9 bases from J, the gap between germline ends came to 12 bases.